This TCR beta chain appears in the sequencing data of a study of blood T cell repertoires in COVID-19. Overall study: Sites across the United States, Italy and Spain contributed samples from acute and convalescent COVID-19.

Original methodology: It was from reference gene primer amplification that nucleated cell counts were estimated. The repertoire was sequenced with immunoSEQ multiplex PCR; TCRdb's copy has only in-frame clones and lacks some. That table is the source of V, J and clone size, and D and trimming were worked out from the DNA. The data contain some 150,000 clones, roughly 79% of them singletons. Donors in Cohort 3 counted as recovered after two negative PCRs, clearance, or symptom resolution. V trimming: 0 bases; J trimming: 5 bases; junction bases outside the gene matches: 4. This CDR3 region has 15 residues. Germline V gene data show CDR1 as SGHTA and CDR2 as FQGTGA.

This sequence was found in a woman aged 45-60 years who had recovered from COVID-19. The sequenced material came from PBMCs or T cells enriched from blood (not recorded which). The chain recombines TRBV7-3 with TRBJ2-5; 9 bases match TRBD2. This CDR3 is CASSLTAGGTETQYF. CDR3 bases: TGTGCCAGCAGCTTAACCGCGGGAGGGACGGAGACCCAGTACTTC.